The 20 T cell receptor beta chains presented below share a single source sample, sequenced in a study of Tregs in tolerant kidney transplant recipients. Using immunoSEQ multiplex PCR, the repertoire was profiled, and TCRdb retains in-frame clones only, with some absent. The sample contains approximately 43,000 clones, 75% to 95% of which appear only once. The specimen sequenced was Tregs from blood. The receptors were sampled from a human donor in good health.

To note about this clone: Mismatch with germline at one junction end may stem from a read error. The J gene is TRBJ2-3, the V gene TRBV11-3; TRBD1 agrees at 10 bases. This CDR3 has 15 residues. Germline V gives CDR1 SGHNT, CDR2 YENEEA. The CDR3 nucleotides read TGTGTCAGCAGCTTGGGACAGGGGAGGACAGATACGCAGTATTTT. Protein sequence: CVSSLGQGRTDTQYF.

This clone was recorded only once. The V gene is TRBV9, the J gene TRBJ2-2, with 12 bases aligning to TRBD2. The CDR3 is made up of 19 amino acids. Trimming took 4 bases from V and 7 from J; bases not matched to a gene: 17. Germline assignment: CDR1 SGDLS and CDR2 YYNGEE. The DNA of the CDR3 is TGTGCCAGCAGCAGGGGACTAGCGGGCTACCTCCCCAACGGCGGGGAGCTGTTTTTT. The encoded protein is CASSRGLAGYLPNGGELFF.

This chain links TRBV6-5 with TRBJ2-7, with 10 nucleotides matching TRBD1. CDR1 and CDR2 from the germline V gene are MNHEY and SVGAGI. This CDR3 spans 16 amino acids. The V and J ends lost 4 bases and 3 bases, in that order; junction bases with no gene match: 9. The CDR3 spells CASSFLPGQGNYEQYF. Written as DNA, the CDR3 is TGTGCCAGCAGTTTCTTACCGGGACAGGGGAACTACGAGCAGTACTTC.

The CDR3 loop reads CASSLRAGNYGYTF. In DNA form, the CDR3 reads TGTGCCAGCAGCTTACGGGCAGGGAACTATGGCTACACCTTC. The chain is built from TRBV7-9 and TRBJ1-2; a possible D gene is TRBD1 (5 bases). This CDR3 spans 14 amino acids. Germline lookup yields CDR1 SEHNR and CDR2 FQNEAQ (reference sequence). V dropped 2 bases and J dropped 2 bases, with 9 bases sitting between them.

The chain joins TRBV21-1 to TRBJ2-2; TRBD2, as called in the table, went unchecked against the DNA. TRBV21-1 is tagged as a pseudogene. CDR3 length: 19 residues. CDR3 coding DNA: TGTGCCAGCAGCAATGACGGGACTAGCGGGGCACCGAACACCGGGGAGCTGTTTTTT. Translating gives CASSNDGTSGAPNTGELFF.

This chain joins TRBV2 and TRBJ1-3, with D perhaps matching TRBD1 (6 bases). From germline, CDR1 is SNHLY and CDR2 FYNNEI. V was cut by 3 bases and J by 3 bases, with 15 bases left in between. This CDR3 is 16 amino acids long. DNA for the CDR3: TGTGCCAGCAGTGAGGATCGGGGGGGCGTTGGAAACACCATATATTTT. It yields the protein CASSEDRGGVGNTIYF. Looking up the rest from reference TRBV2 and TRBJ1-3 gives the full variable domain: EPEVTQTPSHQVTQMGQEVILRCVPISNHLYFYWYRQILGQKVEFLVSFYNNEISEKSEIFDDQFSVERPDGSNFTLKIRSTKLEDSAMYFCASSEDRGGVGNTIYFGEGSWLTVV.

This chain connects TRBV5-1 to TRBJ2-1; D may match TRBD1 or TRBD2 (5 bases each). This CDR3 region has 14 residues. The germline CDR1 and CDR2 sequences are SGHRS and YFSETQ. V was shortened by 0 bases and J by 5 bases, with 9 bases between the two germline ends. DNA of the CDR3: TGCGCCAGCAGCTTGGGGGACCCGAACAATGAGCAGTTCTTC. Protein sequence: CASSLGDPNNEQFF. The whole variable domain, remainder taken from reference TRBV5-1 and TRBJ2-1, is KAGVTQTPRYLIKTRGQQVTLSCSPISGHRSVSWYQQTPGQGLQFLFEYFSETQRNKGNFPGRFSGRQFSNSRSEMNVSTLELGDSALYLCASSLGDPNNEQFFGPGTRLTVL.

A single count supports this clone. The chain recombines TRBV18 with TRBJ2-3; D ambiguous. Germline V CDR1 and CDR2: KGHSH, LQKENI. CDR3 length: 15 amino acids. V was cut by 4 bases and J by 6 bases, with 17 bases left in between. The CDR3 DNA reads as TGTGCCAGCTCACTTTCATTACCCGGGCGGGATACGCAGTATTTT. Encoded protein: CASSLSLPGRDTQYF. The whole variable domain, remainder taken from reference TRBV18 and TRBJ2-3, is NAGVMQNPRHLVRRRGQEARLRCSPMKGHSHVYWYRQLPEEGLKFMVYLQKENIIDESGMPKERFSAEFPKEGPSILRIQQVVRGDSAAYFCASSLSLPGRDTQYFGPGTRLTVL.

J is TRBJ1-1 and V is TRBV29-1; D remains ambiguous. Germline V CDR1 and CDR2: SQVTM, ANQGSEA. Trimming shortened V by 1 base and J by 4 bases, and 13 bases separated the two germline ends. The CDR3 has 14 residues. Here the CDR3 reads CSVEGRSSVTEAFF. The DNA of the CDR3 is TGCAGCGTTGAAGGGAGGTCCAGTGTCACTGAAGCTTTCTTT.

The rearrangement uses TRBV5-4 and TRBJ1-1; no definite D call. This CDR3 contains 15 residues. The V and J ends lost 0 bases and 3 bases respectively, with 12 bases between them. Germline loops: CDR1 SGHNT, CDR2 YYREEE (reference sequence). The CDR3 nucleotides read TGTGCCAGCAGCTTGGCCTTGGGGTTAGACACTGAAGCTTTCTTT. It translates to CASSLALGLDTEAFF.

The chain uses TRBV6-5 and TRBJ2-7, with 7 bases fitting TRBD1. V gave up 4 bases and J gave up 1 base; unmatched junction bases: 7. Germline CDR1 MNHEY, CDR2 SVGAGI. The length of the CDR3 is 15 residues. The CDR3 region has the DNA TGTGCCAGCAGTTCCTCATGGACAGGATCCTACGAGCAGTACTTC. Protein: CASSSSWTGSYEQYF.

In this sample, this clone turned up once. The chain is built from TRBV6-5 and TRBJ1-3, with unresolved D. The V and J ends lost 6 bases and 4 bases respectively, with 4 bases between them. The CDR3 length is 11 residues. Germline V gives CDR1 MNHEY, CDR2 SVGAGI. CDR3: CASSQGNTIYF. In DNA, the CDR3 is TGTGCCAGCAGCCAAGGAAACACCATATATTTT.

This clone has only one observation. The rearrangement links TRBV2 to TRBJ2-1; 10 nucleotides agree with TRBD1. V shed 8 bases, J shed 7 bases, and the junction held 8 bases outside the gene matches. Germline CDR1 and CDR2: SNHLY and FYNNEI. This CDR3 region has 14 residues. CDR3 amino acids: CASGPGQGLNEQFF. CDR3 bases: TGTGCCAGCGGGCCGGGACAGGGGTTGAATGAGCAGTTCTTC. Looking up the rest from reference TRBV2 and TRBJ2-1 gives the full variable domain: EPEVTQTPSHQVTQMGQEVILRCVPISNHLYFYWYRQILGQKVEFLVSFYNNEISEKSEIFDDQFSVERPDGSNFTLKIRSTKLEDSAMYFCASGPGQGLNEQFFGPGTRLTVL.

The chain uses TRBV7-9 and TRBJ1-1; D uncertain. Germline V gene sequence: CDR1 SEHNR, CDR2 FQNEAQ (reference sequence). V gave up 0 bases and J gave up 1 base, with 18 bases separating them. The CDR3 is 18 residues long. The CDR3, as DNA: TGTGCCAGCAGCTTAGCGCGGAACGCGGGTTTTACGAACACTGAAGCTTTCTTT. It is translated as CASSLARNAGFTNTEAFF. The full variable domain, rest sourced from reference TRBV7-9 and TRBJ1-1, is DTGVSQNPRHKITKRGQNVTFRCDPISEHNRLYWYRQTLGQGPEFLTYFQNEAQLEKSRLLSDRFSAERPKGSFSTLEIQRTEQGDSAMYLCASSLARNAGFTNTEAFFGQGTRLTVV.

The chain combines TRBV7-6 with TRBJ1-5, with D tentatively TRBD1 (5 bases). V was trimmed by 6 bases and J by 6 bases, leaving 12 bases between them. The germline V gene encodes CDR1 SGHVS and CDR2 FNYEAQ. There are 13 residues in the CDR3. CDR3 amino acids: CASSSGFGQPQHF. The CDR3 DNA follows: TGTGCCAGCAGTTCAGGGTTCGGTCAGCCCCAGCATTTT.

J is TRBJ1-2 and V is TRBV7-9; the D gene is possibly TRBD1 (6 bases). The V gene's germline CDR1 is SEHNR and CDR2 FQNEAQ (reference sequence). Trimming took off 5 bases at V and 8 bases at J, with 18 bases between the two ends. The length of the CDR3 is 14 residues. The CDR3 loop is CASSLASPGQGYTF. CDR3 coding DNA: TGTGCCAGCAGCCTTGCCTCTCCCGGACAGGGCTACACCTTC.

The CDR3 DNA is TGTGCCAGTAGTCCAGACAGGGGGGCGACCGGGGAGCTGTTTTTT. This gives the protein CASSPDRGATGELFF. The rearrangement uses TRBV19 and TRBJ2-2; 9 bases agree with TRBD1. CDR3 length equals 15 residues. J was trimmed by 5 bases and V by 5 bases; bases with no gene match: 6. From germline, CDR1 is LNHDA and CDR2 SQIVND (reference sequence).

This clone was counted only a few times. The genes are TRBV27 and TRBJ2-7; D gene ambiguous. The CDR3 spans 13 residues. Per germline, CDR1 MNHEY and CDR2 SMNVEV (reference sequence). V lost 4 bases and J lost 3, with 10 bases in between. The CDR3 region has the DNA TGTGCCAGCAGTTCATCAACAGTCTACGAGCAGTACTTC. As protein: CASSSSTVYEQYF.

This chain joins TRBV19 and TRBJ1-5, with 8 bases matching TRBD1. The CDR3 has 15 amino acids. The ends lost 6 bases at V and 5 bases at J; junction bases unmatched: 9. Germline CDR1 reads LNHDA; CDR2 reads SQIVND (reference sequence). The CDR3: CASRASGGSYQPQHF. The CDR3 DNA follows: TGTGCCAGTAGAGCCTCAGGGGGCAGCTATCAGCCCCAGCATTTT. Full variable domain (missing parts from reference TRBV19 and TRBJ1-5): DGGITQSPKYLFRKEGQNVTLSCEQNLNHDAMYWYRQDPGQGLRLIYYSQIVNDFQKGDIAEGYSVSREKKESFPLTVTSAQKNPTAFYLCASRASGGSYQPQHFGDGTRLSIL.

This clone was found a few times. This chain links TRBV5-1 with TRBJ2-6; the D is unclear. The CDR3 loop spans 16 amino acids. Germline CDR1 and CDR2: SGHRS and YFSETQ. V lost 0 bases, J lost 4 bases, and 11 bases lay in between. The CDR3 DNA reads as TGCGCCAGCAGCTTGGGACGGCGAGTGGGGGCCAACGTCCTGACTTTC. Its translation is CASSLGRRVGANVLTF.